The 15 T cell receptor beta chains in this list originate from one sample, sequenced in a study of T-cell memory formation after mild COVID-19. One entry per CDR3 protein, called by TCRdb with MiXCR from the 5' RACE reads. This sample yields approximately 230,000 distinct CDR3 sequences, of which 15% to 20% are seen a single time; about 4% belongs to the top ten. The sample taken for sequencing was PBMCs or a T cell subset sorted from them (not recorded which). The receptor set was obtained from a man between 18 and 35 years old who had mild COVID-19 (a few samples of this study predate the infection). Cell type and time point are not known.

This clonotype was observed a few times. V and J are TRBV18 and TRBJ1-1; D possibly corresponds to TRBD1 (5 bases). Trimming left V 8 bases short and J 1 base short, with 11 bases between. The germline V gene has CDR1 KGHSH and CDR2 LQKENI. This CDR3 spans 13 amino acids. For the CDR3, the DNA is TGTGCCAGCCAAGGGACGGGGAACACTGAAGCTTTCTTT. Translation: CASQGTGNTEAFF.

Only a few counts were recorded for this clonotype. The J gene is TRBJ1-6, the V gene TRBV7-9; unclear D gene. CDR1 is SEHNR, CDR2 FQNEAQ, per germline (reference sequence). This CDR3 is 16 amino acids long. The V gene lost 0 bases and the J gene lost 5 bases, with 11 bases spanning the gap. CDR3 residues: CASSLAPAIHNSPLHF. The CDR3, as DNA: TGTGCCAGCAGCTTAGCGCCGGCTATCCATAATTCACCCCTCCACTTT.

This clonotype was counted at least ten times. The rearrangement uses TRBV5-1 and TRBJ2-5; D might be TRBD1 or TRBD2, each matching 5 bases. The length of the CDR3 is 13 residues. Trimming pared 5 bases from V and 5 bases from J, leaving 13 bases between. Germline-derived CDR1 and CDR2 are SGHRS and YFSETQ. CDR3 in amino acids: CASSPGATETQYF. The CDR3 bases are TGCGCCAGCAGTCCCGGGGCGACGGAGACCCAGTACTTC.

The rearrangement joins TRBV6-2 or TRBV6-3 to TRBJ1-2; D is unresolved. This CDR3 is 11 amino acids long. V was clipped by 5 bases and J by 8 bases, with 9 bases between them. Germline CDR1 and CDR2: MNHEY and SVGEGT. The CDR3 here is CASSHTAGYTF. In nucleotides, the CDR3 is TGTGCCAGCAGTCATACGGCGGGCTACACCTTC.

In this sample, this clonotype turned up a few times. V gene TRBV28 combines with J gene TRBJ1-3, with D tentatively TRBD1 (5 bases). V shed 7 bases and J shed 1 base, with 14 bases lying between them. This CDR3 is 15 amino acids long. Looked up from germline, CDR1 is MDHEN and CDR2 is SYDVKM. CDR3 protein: CASTRQGTSGNTIYF. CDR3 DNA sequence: TGTGCCAGCACCCGGCAGGGAACTTCTGGAAACACCATATATTTT.

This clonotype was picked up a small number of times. The CDR3 region is CSVARAGNQPQHF. CDR3 DNA: TGCAGCGTCGCCCGGGCAGGGAATCAGCCCCAGCATTTT. The rearrangement uses TRBV29-1 and TRBJ1-5, with a tentative D call TRBD1 (5 bases). Trimming cost V 6 bases and J 4 bases, with 13 bases left between them. The CDR3 is made up of 13 amino acids. Germline values: CDR1 SQVTM, CDR2 ANQGSEA.

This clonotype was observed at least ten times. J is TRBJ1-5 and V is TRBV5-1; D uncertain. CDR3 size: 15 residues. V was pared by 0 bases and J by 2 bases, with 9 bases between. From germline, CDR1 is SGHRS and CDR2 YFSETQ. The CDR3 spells CASSLGPGGNQPQHF. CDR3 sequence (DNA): TGCGCCAGCAGCTTGGGGCCGGGCGGCAATCAGCCCCAGCATTTT.

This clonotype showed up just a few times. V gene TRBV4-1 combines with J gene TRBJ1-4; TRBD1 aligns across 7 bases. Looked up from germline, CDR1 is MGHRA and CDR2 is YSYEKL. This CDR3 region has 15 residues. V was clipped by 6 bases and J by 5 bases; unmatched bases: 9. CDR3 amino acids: CASRGRGQPNEKLFF. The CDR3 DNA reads TGCGCCAGCAGAGGGCGGGGACAGCCAAATGAAAAACTGTTTTTT.

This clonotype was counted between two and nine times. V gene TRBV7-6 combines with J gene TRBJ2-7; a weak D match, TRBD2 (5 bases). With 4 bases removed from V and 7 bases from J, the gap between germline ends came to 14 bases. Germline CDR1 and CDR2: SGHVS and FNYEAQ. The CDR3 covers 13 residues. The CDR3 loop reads CASSSDDYGEQYF. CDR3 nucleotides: TGTGCCAGCAGCTCTGACGACTACGGGGAGCAGTACTTC. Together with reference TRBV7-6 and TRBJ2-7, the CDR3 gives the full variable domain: GAGVSQSPRYKVTKRGQDVALRCDPISGHVSLYWYRQALGQGPEFLTYFNYEAQQDKSGLPNDRFSAERPEGSISTLTIQRTEQRDSAMYRCASSSDDYGEQYFGPGTRLTVT.

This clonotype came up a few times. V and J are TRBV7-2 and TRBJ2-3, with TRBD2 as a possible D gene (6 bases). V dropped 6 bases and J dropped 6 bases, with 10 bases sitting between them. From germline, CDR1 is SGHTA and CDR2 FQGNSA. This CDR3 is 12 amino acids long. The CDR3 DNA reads TGTGCCAGCAGACCGACTAGGGATACGCAGTATTTT. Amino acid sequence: CASRPTRDTQYF. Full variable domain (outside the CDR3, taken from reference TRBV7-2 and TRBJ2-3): GAGVSQSPSNKVTEKGKDVELRCDPISGHTALYWYRQSLGQGLEFLIYFQGNSAPDKSGLPSDRFSAERTGGSVSTLTIQRTQQEDSAVYLCASRPTRDTQYFGPGTRLTVL.

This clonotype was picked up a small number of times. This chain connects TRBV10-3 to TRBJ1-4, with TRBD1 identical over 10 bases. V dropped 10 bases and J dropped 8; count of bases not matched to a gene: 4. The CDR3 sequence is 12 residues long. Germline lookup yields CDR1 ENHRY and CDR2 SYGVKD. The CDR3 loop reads CATGTGDEKLFF. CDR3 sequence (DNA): TGTGCCACCGGGACAGGGGACGAAAAACTGTTTTTT.

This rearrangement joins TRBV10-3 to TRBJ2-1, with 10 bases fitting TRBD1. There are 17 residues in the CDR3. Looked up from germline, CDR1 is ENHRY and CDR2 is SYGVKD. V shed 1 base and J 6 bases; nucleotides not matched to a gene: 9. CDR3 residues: CAISEWIPGQGTNEQFF. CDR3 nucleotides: TGTGCCATCAGTGAGTGGATTCCGGGACAGGGGACCAATGAGCAGTTCTTC.

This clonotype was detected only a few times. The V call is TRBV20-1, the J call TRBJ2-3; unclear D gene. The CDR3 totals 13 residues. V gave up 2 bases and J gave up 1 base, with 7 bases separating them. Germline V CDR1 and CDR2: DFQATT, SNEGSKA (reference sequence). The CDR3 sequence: CSARRQGTDTQYF. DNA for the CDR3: TGCAGTGCTAGAAGGCAGGGCACAGATACGCAGTATTTT.

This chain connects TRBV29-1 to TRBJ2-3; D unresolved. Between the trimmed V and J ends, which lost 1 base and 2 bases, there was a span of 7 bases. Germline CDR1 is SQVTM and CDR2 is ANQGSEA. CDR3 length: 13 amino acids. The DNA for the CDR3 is TGCAGCGTTGAAGGGCGGCACACAGATACGCAGTATTTT. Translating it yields CSVEGRHTDTQYF.

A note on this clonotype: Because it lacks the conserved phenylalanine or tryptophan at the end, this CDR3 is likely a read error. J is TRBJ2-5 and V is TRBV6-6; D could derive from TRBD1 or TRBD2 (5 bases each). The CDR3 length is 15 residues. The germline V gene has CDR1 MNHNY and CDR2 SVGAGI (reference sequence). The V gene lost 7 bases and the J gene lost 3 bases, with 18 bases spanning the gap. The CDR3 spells CASTLSGTSKETQYS. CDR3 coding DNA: TGTGCCAGCACCCTGTCGGGGACCAGTAAAGAGACCCAGTACTCT.